The 12 T cell receptor beta chains listed next were all sequenced from one sample in a study of OX40 agonist ivuxolimab in advanced cancers. The protocol used for the library was the immunoSEQ multiplex PCR assay. The table comes from immuneACCESS by way of TCRdb, which keeps in-frame sequences with V and J called. Part of the clones is missing from these tables; in studies checked, under half for an unresolved V gene and the rest for unknown reasons. This sample comprises fewer than 80,000 clones, less than 85% of them detected only once. About 0.76% of the sample goes to the ten largest clones. This specimen consisted of CD4+ or CD8+ T cells sorted from blood, obtained in a trial of the OX40 agonist ivuxolimab. Source of these receptors: an adult with an advanced solid tumor such as melanoma, head and neck, liver or kidney cancer.

V and J are TRBV5-1 and TRBJ2-1, with 9 nucleotides matching TRBD1. V lost 0 bases and J lost 0; bases outside the gene matches: 7. The CDR3 sequence is 18 residues long. Germline V gene data show CDR1 as SGHRS and CDR2 as YFSETQ. The CDR3 nucleotides are TGCGCCAGCAGCTTGGCTCCGGGACAGGGTAACTCCTACAATGAGCAGTTCTTC. Its protein product is CASSLAPGQGNSYNEQFF.

This clone was counted a single time. This chain uses TRBV7-2 with TRBJ2-1, with TRBD2 matching over 10 bases. Trimming took 4 bases from V and 1 from J; bases not matched to a gene: 4. This CDR3 comprises 16 residues. Germline CDR1 reads SGHTA; CDR2 reads FQGNSA. CDR3 protein: CASSWISGGSYNEQFF. DNA of the CDR3: TGTGCCAGCAGCTGGATTAGCGGGGGGTCCTACAATGAGCAGTTCTTC.

The rearrangement joins TRBV6-5 to TRBJ1-6, with 8 bases that match TRBD1. This CDR3 is 13 amino acids long. With 11 bases clipped from V and 9 bases from J, the junction kept 9 bases outside the gene matches. The germline V gene has CDR1 MNHEY and CDR2 SVGAGI. In DNA, the CDR3 is TGTGCCGCGGGACAGGAAGGATTTTCACCCCTCCACTTT. Protein sequence: CAAGQEGFSPLHF.

This clone was recorded only once. The V gene is TRBV5-1, the J gene TRBJ2-3; D not certain. V lost 2 bases, J lost 2 bases, and 3 bases lay in between. The CDR3 sequence is 12 residues long. Germline CDR1 is SGHRS and CDR2 is YFSETQ. The DNA for the CDR3 is TGCGCCAGCAGCTTAACCACAGATACGCAGTATTTT. Its translation is CASSLTTDTQYF.

The chain couples TRBV30 to TRBJ2-5; D perhaps matches TRBD1 (9 bases). Germline lookup yields CDR1 GTSNPN and CDR2 SVGIG (reference sequence). The V end was cut by 0 bases, the J end by 7 bases, with 21 bases between. The CDR3 contains 16 residues. The CDR3 bases are TGTGCCTGGAGTGTAGGCTGGACAGGGGCGGGAGGGACCCAGTACTTC. It codes for CAWSVGWTGAGGTQYF.

The V call is TRBV10-3, the J call TRBJ2-7; 9 positions match TRBD1. Per the germline V gene, CDR1 is ENHRY and CDR2 is SYGVKD. V was clipped by 5 bases and J by 3 bases; unmatched bases: 8. The length of the CDR3 is 15 residues. This CDR3 is CAISPRTGVIYEQYF. CDR3 bases: TGTGCCATCAGTCCGCGGACAGGGGTAATCTACGAGCAGTACTTC.

This clone showed up just a few times. The chain couples TRBV7-3 to TRBJ2-3; D may be TRBD2 (5 bases). In germline, CDR1 is SGHTA, CDR2 FQGTGA. V dropped 5 bases and J dropped 6 bases, with 12 bases sitting between them. This CDR3 is 13 amino acids long. CDR3 loop: CASSLNLADTQYF. In nucleotides, the CDR3 is TGTGCCAGCAGCCTAAACCTAGCCGATACGCAGTATTTT. Complete variable domain (other parts from reference TRBV7-3 and TRBJ2-3): GAGVSQTPSNKVTEKGKYVELRCDPISGHTALYWYRQSLGQGPEFLIYFQGTGAADDSGLPNDRFFAVRPEGSVSTLKIQRTERGDSAVYLCASSLNLADTQYFGPGTRLTVL.

The rearrangement links TRBV27 to TRBJ1-1; maybe TRBD1 (5 bases). The CDR3 totals 14 residues. V was trimmed by 0 bases and J by 3 bases, leaving 8 bases between them. Germline lookup yields CDR1 MNHEY and CDR2 SMNVEV (reference sequence). This CDR3 is CASSLSGGDTEAFF. The CDR3 coding sequence is TGTGCCAGCAGTTTATCCGGGGGAGACACTGAAGCTTTCTTT.

The V gene is TRBV6-6, the J gene TRBJ1-5; D perhaps matches TRBD1 (5 bases). The germline V gene encodes CDR1 MNHNY and CDR2 SVGAGI (reference sequence). The CDR3 sequence is 14 residues long. V shed 6 bases and J shed 4 bases, with 13 bases lying between them. The CDR3 is CASRQGLGNQPQHF. Here the CDR3 DNA reads TGTGCCAGCAGGCAGGGTTTAGGAAATCAGCCCCAGCATTTT.

This chain connects TRBV28 to TRBJ1-1; no clear D. V lost 6 bases, J lost 0 bases, and 11 bases lay in between. Germline values: CDR1 MDHEN, CDR2 SYDVKM. This CDR3 comprises 14 residues. CDR3 protein: CASRLSIMNTEAFF. Here the CDR3 DNA reads TGTGCCAGCAGGCTCTCTATAATGAACACTGAAGCTTTCTTT.

This clone was observed a single time. V and J are TRBV10-3 and TRBJ1-4; a weak D match, TRBD1 (6 bases). Germline values: CDR1 ENHRY, CDR2 SYGVKD. The ends were cut back, 3 bases at V and 6 bases at J, with 14 bases in the middle. This CDR3 contains 15 residues. The CDR3 protein is CAISEGSGGDEKLFF. CDR3 nucleotide sequence: TGTGCCATCAGTGAAGGATCGGGGGGCGATGAAAAACTGTTTTTT.

This sequence joins TRBV7-8 and TRBJ2-7, with D possibly matching TRBD2 (9 bases). The CDR3 totals 15 residues. Germline assignment: CDR1 SGHVS and CDR2 FQNEAQ. Trimming removed 4 bases at V and 5 bases at J, with 18 bases between. CDR3 coding DNA: TGTGCCAGCAGCTCAGGGGGCGGGAGGGGGAACGAGCAGTACTTC. As protein: CASSSGGGRGNEQYF.